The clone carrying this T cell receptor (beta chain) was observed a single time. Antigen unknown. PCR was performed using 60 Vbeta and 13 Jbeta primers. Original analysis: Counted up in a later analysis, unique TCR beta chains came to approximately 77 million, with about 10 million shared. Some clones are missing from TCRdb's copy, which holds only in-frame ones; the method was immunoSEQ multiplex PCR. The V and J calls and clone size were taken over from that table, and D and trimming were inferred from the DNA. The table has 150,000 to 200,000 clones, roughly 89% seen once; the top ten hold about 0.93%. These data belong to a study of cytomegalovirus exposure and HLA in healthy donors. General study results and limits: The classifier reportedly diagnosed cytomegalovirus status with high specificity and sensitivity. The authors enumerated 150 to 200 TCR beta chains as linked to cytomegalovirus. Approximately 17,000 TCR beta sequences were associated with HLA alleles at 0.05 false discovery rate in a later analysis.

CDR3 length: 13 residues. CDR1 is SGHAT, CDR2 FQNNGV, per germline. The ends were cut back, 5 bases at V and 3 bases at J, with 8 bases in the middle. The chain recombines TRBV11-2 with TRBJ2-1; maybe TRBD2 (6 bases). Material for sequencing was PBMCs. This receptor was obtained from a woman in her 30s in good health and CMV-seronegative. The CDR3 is CASSPGVYNEQFF. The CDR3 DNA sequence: TGTGCCAGCAGCCCGGGAGTCTACAATGAGCAGTTCTTC.